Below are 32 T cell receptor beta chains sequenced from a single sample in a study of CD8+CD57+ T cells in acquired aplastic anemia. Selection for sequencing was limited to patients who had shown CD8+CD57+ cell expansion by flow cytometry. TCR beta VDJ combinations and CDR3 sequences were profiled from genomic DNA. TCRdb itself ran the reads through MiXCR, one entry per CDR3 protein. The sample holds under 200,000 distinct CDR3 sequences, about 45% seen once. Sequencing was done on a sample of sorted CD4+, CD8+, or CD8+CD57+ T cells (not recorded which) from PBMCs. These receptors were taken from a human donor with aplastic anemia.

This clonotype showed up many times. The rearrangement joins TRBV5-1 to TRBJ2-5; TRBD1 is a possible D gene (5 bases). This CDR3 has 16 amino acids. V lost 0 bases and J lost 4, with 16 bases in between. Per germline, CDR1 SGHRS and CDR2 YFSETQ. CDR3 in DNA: TGCGCCAGCAGCTTGGCCTCTCAGGGTTATGGAGAGACCCAGTACTTC. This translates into CASSLASQGYGETQYF.

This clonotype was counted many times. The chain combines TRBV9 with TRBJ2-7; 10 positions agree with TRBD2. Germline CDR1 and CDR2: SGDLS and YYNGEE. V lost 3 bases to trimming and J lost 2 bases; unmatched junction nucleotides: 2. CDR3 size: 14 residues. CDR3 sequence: CASSGSGRAYEQYF. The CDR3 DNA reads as TGTGCCAGCAGCGGGAGCGGGAGGGCCTACGAGCAGTACTTC.

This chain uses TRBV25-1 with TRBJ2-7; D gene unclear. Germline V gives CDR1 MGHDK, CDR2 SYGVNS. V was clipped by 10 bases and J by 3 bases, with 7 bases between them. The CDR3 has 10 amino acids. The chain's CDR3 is CATKGYEQYF. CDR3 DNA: TGTGCCACCAAGGGCTACGAGCAGTACTTC.

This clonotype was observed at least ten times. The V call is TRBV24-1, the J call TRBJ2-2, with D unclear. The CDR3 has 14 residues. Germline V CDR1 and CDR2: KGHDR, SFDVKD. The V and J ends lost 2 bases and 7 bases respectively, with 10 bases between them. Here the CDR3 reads CATSDSGSNGELFF. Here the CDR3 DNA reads TGTGCCACCAGTGATTCCGGTAGTAACGGGGAGCTGTTTTTT.

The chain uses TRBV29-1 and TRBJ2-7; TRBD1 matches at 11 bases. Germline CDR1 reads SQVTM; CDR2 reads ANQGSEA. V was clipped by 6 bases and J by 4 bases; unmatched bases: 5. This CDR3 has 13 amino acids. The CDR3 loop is CSVGQGARYEQYF. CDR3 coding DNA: TGCAGCGTAGGACAGGGGGCGAGGTACGAGCAGTACTTC.

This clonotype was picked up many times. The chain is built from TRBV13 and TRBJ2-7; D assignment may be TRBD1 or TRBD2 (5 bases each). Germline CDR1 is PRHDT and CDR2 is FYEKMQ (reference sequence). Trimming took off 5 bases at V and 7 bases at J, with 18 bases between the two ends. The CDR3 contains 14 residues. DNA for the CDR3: TGTGCCAGCAGCCCCCGGACTGGGACGGATGAGCAGTACTTC. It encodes CASSPRTGTDEQYF.

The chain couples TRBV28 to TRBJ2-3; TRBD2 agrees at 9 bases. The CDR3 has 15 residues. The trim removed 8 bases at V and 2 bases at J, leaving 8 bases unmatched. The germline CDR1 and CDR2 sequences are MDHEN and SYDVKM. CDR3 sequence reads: CASEGGGRDTDTQYF. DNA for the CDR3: TGTGCCAGCGAGGGGGGCGGGAGGGACACAGATACGCAGTATTTT.

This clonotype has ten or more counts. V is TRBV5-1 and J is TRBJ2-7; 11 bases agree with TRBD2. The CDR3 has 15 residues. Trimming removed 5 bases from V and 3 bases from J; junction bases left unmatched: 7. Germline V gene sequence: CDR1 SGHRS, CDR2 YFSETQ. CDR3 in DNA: TGCGCCAGCAGACCGCTAGCGGGAGGCGTCTACGAGCAGTACTTC. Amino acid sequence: CASRPLAGGVYEQYF.

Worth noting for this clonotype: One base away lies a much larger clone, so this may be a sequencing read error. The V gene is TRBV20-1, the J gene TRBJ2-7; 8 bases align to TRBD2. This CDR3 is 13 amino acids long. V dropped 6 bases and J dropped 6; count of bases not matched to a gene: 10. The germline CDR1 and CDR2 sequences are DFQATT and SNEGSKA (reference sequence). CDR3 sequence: CSAGQAGVFEQYF. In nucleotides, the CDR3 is TGCAGTGCCGGACAAGCGGGAGTCTTCGAGCAGTACTTC.

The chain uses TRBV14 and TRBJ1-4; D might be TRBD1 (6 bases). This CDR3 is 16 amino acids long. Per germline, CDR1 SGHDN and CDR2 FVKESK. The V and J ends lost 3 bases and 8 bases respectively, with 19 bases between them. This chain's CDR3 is CASSQIVTGPGEKLFF. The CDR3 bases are TGTGCCAGCAGCCAGATCGTAACAGGGCCTGGGGAAAAACTGTTTTTT.

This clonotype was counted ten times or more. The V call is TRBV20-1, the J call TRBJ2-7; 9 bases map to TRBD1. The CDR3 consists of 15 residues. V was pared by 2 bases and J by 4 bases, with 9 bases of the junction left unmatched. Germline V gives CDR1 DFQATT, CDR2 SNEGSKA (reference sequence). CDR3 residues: CSARNVDRGGYEQYF. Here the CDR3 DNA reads TGCAGTGCTAGAAACGTGGACAGGGGCGGTTACGAGCAGTACTTC.

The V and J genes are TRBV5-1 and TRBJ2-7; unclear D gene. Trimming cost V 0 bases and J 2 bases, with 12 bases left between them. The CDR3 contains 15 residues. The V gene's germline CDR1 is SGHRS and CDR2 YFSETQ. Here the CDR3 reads CASSLVAGTTYEQYF. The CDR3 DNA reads TGCGCCAGCAGCTTGGTCGCAGGAACGACCTACGAGCAGTACTTC. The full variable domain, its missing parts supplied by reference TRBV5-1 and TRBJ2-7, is KAGVTQTPRYLIKTRGQQVTLSCSPISGHRSVSWYQQTPGQGLQFLFEYFSETQRNKGNFPGRFSGRQFSNSRSEMNVSTLELGDSALYLCASSLVAGTTYEQYFGPGTRLTVT.

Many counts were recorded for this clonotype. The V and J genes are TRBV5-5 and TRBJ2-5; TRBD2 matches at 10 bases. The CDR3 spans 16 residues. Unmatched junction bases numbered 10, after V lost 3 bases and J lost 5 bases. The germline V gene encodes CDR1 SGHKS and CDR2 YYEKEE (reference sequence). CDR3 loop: CASSSIAGGGFETQYF. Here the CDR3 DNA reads TGTGCCAGCAGCTCCATAGCGGGAGGAGGCTTCGAGACCCAGTACTTC. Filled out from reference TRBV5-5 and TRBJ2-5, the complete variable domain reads DAGVTQSPTHLIKTRGQQVTLRCSPISGHKSVSWYQQVLGQGPQFIFQYYEKEERGRGNFPDRFSARQFPNYSSELNVNALLLGDSALYLCASSSIAGGGFETQYFGPGTRLLVL.

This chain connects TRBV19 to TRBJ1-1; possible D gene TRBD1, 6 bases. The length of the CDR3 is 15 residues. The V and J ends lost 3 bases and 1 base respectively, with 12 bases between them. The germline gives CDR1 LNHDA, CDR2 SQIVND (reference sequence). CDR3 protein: CASSMVRTENTEAFF. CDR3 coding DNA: TGTGCCAGTAGTATGGTAAGGACAGAGAACACTGAAGCTTTCTTT.

In DNA form, the CDR3 reads TGTGCCAGCAGCGCAGGGGGGGCCCAGCATTTT. Translation gives CASSAGGAQHF. The rearrangement uses TRBV7-2 and TRBJ1-5, with 7 nucleotides matching TRBD1. V lost 5 bases and J lost 11; bases outside the gene matches: 3. The CDR3 loop spans 11 amino acids. The germline CDR1 and CDR2 sequences are SGHTA and FQGNSA. The full variable domain, its missing parts supplied by reference TRBV7-2 and TRBJ1-5, is GAGVSQSPSNKVTEKGKDVELRCDPISGHTALYWYRQSLGQGLEFLIYFQGNSAPDKSGLPSDRFSAERTGGSVSTLTIQRTQQEDSAVYLCASSAGGAQHFGDGTRLSIL.

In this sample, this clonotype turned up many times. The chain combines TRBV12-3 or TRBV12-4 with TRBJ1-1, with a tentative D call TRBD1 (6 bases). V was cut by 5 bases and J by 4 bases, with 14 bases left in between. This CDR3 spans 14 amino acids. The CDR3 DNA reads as TGTGCCAGCAGTATAGGGGGGGCGAGCACTGAAGCTTTCTTT. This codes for CASSIGGASTEAFF.

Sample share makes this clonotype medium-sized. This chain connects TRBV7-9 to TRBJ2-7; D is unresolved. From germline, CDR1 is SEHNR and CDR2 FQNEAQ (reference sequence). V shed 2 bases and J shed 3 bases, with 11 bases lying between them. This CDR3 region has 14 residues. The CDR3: CASSLIGGVYEQYF. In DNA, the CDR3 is TGTGCCAGCAGCTTAATCGGCGGAGTCTACGAGCAGTACTTC.

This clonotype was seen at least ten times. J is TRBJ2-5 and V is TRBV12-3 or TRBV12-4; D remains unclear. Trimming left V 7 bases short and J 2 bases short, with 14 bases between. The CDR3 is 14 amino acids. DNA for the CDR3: TGTGCCAGCACGTTAAGGGAATTACAAGAGACCCAGTACTTC. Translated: CASTLRELQETQYF.

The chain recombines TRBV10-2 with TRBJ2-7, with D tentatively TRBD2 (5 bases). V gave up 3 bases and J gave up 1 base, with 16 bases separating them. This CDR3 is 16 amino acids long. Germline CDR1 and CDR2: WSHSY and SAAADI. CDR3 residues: CASSDIRTGMSYEQYF. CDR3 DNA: TGCGCCAGCAGTGACATCCGCACCGGGATGTCCTACGAGCAGTACTTC.

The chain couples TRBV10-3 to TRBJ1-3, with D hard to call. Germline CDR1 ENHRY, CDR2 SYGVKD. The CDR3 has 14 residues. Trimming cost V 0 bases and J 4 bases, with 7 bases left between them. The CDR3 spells CAISESNFGNTIYF. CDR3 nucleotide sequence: TGTGCCATCAGTGAGTCTAATTTCGGAAACACCATATATTTT.

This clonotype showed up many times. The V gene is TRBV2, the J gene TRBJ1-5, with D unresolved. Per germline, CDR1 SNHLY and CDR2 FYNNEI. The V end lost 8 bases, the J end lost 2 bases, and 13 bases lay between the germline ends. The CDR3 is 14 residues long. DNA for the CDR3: TGTGCCAGCGCCCCAGACGGACGCAATCAGCCCCAGCATTTT. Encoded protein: CASAPDGRNQPQHF. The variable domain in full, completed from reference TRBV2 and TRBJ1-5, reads EPEVTQTPSHQVTQMGQEVILRCVPISNHLYFYWYRQILGQKVEFLVSFYNNEISEKSEIFDDQFSVERPDGSNFTLKIRSTKLEDSAMYFCASAPDGRNQPQHFGDGTRLSIL.

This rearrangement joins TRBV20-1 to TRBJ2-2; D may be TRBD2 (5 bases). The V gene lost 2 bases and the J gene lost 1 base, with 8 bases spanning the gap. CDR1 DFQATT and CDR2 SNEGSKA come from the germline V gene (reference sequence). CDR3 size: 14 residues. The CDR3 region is CSARPGKNTGELFF. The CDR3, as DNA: TGCAGTGCTAGACCGGGGAAGAACACCGGGGAGCTGTTTTTT.

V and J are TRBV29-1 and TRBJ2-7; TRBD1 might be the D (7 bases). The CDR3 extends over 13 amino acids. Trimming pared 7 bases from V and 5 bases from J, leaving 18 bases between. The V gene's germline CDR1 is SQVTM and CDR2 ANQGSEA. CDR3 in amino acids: CSAQEGAGDEQYF. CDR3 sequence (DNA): TGCAGCGCCCAGGAGGGGGCTGGAGACGAGCAGTACTTC.

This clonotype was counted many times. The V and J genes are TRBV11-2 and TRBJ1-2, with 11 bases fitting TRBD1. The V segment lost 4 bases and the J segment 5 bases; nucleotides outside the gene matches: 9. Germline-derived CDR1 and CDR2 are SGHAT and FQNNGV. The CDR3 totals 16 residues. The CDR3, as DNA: TGTGCCAGCAGCTCCCGGACAGGGGGCGGTTTATATGGCTACACCTTC. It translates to CASSSRTGGGLYGYTF.

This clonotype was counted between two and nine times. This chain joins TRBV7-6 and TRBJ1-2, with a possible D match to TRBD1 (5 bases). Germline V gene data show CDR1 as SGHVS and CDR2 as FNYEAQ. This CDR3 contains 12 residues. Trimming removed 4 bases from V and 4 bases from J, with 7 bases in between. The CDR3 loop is CASSSQAYGYTF. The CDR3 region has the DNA TGTGCCAGCAGCTCACAGGCCTATGGCTACACCTTC.

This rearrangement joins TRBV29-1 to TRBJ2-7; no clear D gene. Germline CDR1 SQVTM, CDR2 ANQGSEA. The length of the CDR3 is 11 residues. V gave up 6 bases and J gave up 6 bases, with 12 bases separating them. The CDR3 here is CSVLYMSEQYF. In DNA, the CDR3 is TGCAGCGTCCTCTACATGAGCGAGCAGTACTTC.

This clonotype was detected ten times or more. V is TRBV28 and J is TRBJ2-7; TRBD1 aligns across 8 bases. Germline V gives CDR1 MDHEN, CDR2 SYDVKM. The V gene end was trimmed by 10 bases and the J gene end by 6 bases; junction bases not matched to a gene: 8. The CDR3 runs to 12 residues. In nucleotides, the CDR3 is TGTGCCACCCGGACAGGGCCCTCCGAGCAGTACTTC. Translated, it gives CATRTGPSEQYF.

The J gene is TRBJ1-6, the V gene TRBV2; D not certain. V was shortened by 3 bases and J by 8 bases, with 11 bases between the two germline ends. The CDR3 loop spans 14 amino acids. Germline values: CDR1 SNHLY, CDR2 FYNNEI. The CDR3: CASSERRVDSPLHF. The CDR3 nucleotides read TGTGCCAGCAGTGAGAGGAGGGTTGATTCACCCCTCCACTTT.

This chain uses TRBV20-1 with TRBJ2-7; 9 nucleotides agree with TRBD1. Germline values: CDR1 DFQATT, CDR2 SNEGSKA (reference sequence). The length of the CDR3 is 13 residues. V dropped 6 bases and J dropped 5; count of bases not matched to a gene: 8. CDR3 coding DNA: TGCAGTGCCACGGGACAGGGATACCACGAGCAGTACTTC. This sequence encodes CSATGQGYHEQYF.

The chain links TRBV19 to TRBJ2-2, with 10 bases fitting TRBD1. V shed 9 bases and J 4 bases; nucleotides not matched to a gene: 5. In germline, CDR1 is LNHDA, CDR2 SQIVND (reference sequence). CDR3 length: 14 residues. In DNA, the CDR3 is TGTGCCAGCCGCGGACAGGGGGGCACCGGGGAGCTGTTTTTT. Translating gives CASRGQGGTGELFF.

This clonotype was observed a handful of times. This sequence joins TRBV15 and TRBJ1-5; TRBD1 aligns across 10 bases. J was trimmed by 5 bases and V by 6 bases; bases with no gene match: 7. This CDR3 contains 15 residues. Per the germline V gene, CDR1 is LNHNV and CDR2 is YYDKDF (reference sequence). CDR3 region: CATSLGQGQYQPQHF. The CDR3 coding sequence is TGTGCCACCAGTCTGGGACAGGGGCAATATCAGCCCCAGCATTTT.

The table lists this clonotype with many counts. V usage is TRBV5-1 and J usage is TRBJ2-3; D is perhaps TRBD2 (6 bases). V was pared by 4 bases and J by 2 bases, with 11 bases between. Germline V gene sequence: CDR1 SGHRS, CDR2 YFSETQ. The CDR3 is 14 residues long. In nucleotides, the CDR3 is TGCGCCAGCAGCCACGGGACTCCCACAGATACGCAGTATTTT. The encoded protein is CASSHGTPTDTQYF.